The present T cell receptor (beta chain) was sequenced within a study of T cells in Graves' hyperthyroidism and ophthalmopathy. Study-wide findings and caveats: By a 13 V-J model, ophthalmopathy was set apart from stable hyperthyroidism. Most thyroid clonotypes expanded above 0.001 appeared in blood too.

This clonotype has only a few counts. What it binds is not known. Together with thyroid ultrasound, orbital computed tomography, serum thyroxine and TRAb, clinical symptoms were used for diagnoses. The CDR3 is 13 amino acids. The V and J ends lost 7 bases and 8 bases respectively, with 17 bases between them. The germline CDR1 and CDR2 sequences are MDHEN and SYDVKM. Amplification of TCR beta CDR3 regions used RNA as the template. The HTBI set primed first-round TCR CDR3 RT-PCR. TCRdb re-analysed the multiplex PCR reads in MiXCR, keeping a single row per CDR3 protein. The sample lists 300,000 to 450,000 distinct CDR3 sequences, about 15% occurring once.

The specimen sequenced was blood. The chain uses TRBV28 and TRBJ1-2; D gene unclear. This TCR was recovered from a woman in her 30s with Graves' hyperthyroidism that later progressed to Graves' ophthalmopathy. The CDR3, as DNA: TGTGCCAGCACGAATCTCTTTAGGAACGGCTACACCTTC. Its translation: CASTNLFRNGYTF.